This entry lists 4 T cell receptor beta chains sequenced from one sample in a study of shared T cell receptors in the human thymus. Sequenced by immunoSEQ multiplex PCR; TCRdb stores in-frame clones only, minus some. This sample has over 60,000 clones, with roughly 95% found just once. Sequenced material: thymocytes. These receptors were obtained from a human donor.

The chain is built from TRBV25-1 and TRBJ1-2; 8 bases align to TRBD1. The CDR3 has 14 amino acids. Germline CDR1 MGHDK, CDR2 SYGVNS. The V and J ends lost 5 bases and 4 bases, in that order; junction bases with no gene match: 6. CDR3 DNA sequence: TGTGCCAGCAGTCGGACAGGGTACAGCTATGGCTACACCTTC. Translated, it gives CASSRTGYSYGYTF.

This clone was seen only once. The chain is built from TRBV5-6 and TRBJ2-7, with D uncertain. The CDR3 is 19 amino acids. Germline V gene data show CDR1 as SGHDT and CDR2 as YYEEEE. CDR3 sequence: CASSLSTKNRALFRSTTSV. The DNA of the CDR3 is TGTGCCAGCTCACTATCGACCAAAAATAGGGCTCTTTTTAGGTCTACTACTTCTGTC.

This clone showed up just once. The J gene is TRBJ2-7, the V gene TRBV2; D call uncertain. CDR1 and CDR2 from the germline V gene are SNHLY and FYNNEI. This CDR3 contains 9 residues. The ends were cut back, 3 bases at V and 6 bases at J, with 0 bases in the middle. CDR3 DNA sequence: TGTGCCAGCAGTGACGAGCAGTACTTC. It encodes CASSDEQYF.

This clone came up a few times. This sequence joins TRBV11-3 and TRBJ1-5, with D maybe TRBD1 (5 bases). V lost 3 bases, J lost 5 bases, and 23 bases lay in between. Germline loops: CDR1 SGHNT, CDR2 YENEEA. The CDR3 is 18 residues long. CDR3 sequence reads: CASSLVWRSDREDQPQHF. CDR3 coding DNA: TGTGCCAGCAGCTTGGTGTGGAGATCCGACAGAGAAGATCAGCCCCAGCATTTT.